This is a list of T cell receptor beta chains from one sample in a study of T-cell reconstitution after alpha-beta-depleted transplantation in children. One entry per CDR3 protein, called by TCRdb with MiXCR from the PCR reads. The data contain a few hundred thousand distinct CDR3 sequences, approximately 30% of them seen just once; the ten biggest clones take up around a third. Specimen: PBMCs, collected before TCRalphabeta/CD19-depleted stem cell transplant. These receptors came from a boy under two years old with Wiskott-Aldrich syndrome, due to receive a stem cell transplant. Each CDR3 is given with its conserved first and last residue. The D gene is left open where the match is weak. Not all rows give a size; the values are once, few, many and, for expanded clones, a class.

clone_size j_call v_call d_call cdr3_aa cdr3_nt
. TRBJ1-5 TRBV7-9 . CASSSQAHQPQHF TGTGCCAGCAGCTCCCAGGCGCATCAGCCCCAGCATTTT
. TRBJ1-5 TRBV5-1 . CASSPTPSNQPQHF TGCGCCAGCAGCCCCACCCCGAGCAATCAGCCCCAGCATTTT
. TRBJ2-5 TRBV4-1 . CASSQEVGSPPETQYF TGCGCCAGCAGCCAAGAGGTGGGGAGCCCCCCAGAGACCCAGTACTTC
. TRBJ2-1 TRBV5-4 TRBD2 CASSVLAGGGFGEQFF TGTGCCAGCAGCGTACTAGCGGGAGGAGGATTTGGGGAGCAGTTCTTC
few TRBJ2-7 TRBV10-3 . CAIKDTSYEQYF TGTGCCATCAAGGACACCTCCTACGAGCAGTACTTC
. TRBJ2-3 TRBV9 TRBD2 CASSLLPSGITDTQYF TGTGCCAGCAGCCTACTACCTAGCGGGATCACAGATACGCAGTATTTT
. TRBJ2-3 TRBV5-1 . CASSSLRGAGSTDTQYF TGCGCCAGCAGCTCGCTCCGGGGTGCAGGTAGCACAGATACGCAGTATTTT
. TRBJ2-3 TRBV5-1 . CASSDRDTQYF TGCGCCAGCAGCGATAGAGATACGCAGTATTTT
. TRBJ2-7 TRBV5-1 . CASSSEGYEQYF TGCGCCAGCAGCTCGGAGGGGTACGAGCAGTACTTC
few TRBJ2-1 TRBV3-1 . CASSQDYGGSYNEQFF TGTGCCAGCAGCCAAGATTACGGGGGCTCCTACAATGAGCAGTTCTTC
few TRBJ1-4 TRBV20-1 . CSAVNEKLFF TGCAGTGCTGTTAATGAAAAACTGTTTTTT
. TRBJ2-2 TRBV5-5 . CASSLGPPSGELFF TGTGCCAGCAGCTTGGGCCCTCCCTCTGGGGAGCTGTTTTTT
few TRBJ2-5 TRBV28 . CASSLWDTQETQYF TGTGCCAGCAGTTTGTGGGACACGCAAGAGACCCAGTACTTC
. TRBJ2-7 TRBV5-1 . CASSLGQASSYEQYF TGCGCCAGCAGCTTGGGACAGGCCAGCTCCTACGAGCAGTACTTC
. TRBJ2-7 TRBV12-3/TRBV12-4 TRBD1 CASSPTGSPTYEQYF TGTGCCAGCAGCCCGACAGGGTCCCCGACCTACGAGCAGTACTTC
. TRBJ2-5 TRBV12-3/TRBV12-4 TRBD2 CASSLGLAGGRRETQYF TGTGCCAGCAGTTTAGGCCTAGCGGGAGGGAGAAGGGAGACCCAGTACTTC
few TRBJ2-7 TRBV20-1 TRBD1 CSASTGQTYEQYF TGCAGTGCCTCCACGGGACAGACCTACGAGCAGTACTTC
. TRBJ1-5 TRBV7-8 TRBD1 CASSPDRGDQPQHF TGTGCCAGCAGCCCGGACAGGGGGGATCAGCCCCAGCATTTT
few TRBJ1-5 TRBV20-1 . CSASHGSNQPQHF TGCAGTGCTAGTCACGGTAGCAATCAGCCCCAGCATTTT
few TRBJ1-2 TRBV5-5 TRBD1 CASDTGTGGLGYTF TGTGCCAGCGACACCGGGACAGGGGGCCTTGGCTACACCTTC
. TRBJ1-6 TRBV20-1 TRBD1 CSASSPQGYTSPLHF TGCAGTGCTAGTTCCCCACAGGGGTACACTTCACCCCTCCACTTT
many TRBJ1-5 TRBV20-1 . CSANQPQHF TGCAGTGCCAATCAGCCCCAGCATTTT
few TRBJ2-7 TRBV12-3/TRBV12-4 TRBD2 CASSFRAGEEEQYF TGTGCCAGCAGTTTTCGGGCGGGAGAGGAAGAGCAGTACTTC
. TRBJ2-3 TRBV7-2 . CASSFPDLARTDTQYF TGTGCCAGCAGCTTCCCTGACTTAGCCCGGACAGATACGCAGTATTTT
once TRBJ2-7 TRBV6-1 TRBD2 CASSTSGSKSYEQYF TGTGCCAGCAGCACTAGCGGGAGCAAGTCCTACGAGCAGTACTTC
. TRBJ2-1 TRBV11-2 TRBD1 CASSQGQGFSNEQFF TGTGCCAGCAGCCAGGGACAGGGTTTTTCCAATGAGCAGTTCTTC
. TRBJ1-1 TRBV10-3 TRBD1 CAISYQGGEAFF TGTGCCATCAGTTATCAGGGGGGTGAAGCTTTCTTT
. TRBJ2-1 TRBV7-8 TRBD2 CASSLELGLAGGVGNEQFF TGTGCCAGCAGCTTAGAGCTGGGACTAGCGGGAGGGGTAGGGAATGAGCAGTTCTTC
few TRBJ2-7 TRBV15 TRBD2 CATSRGLAGSSYEQYF TGTGCCACCAGCCGGGGACTAGCGGGGTCCTCCTACGAGCAGTACTTC
few TRBJ2-1 TRBV27 TRBD1 CASSADRGRGEQFF TGTGCCAGCAGTGCCGACAGGGGAAGAGGTGAGCAGTTCTTC
. TRBJ2-3 TRBV9 TRBD2 CASSNLAGGADTQYF TGTGCCAGCAGCAATCTAGCGGGAGGGGCCGATACGCAGTATTTT
few TRBJ1-5 TRBV12-3/TRBV12-4 . CASRPGPPSNQPQHF TGTGCCAGCAGGCCGGGACCTCCGAGCAATCAGCCCCAGCATTTT
few TRBJ2-1 TRBV7-3 . CASSPQGGTYNEQFF TGTGCCAGCAGCCCCCAGGGGGGGACTTACAATGAGCAGTTCTTC
. TRBJ2-1 TRBV7-9 . CASSYRMDEQFF TGTGCCAGCAGCTACCGTATGGATGAGCAGTTCTTC
. TRBJ2-1 TRBV5-6 . CASSFGEDNEQFF TGTGCCAGCAGCTTTGGTGAGGACAATGAGCAGTTCTTC
. TRBJ2-1 TRBV12-3/TRBV12-4 . CASSLRTNEQFF TGTGCCAGCAGTTTGAGGACCAATGAGCAGTTCTTC
. TRBJ2-3 TRBV20-1 . CSAILGSFPDTQYF TGCAGTGCTATATTAGGAAGTTTCCCAGATACGCAGTATTTT
. TRBJ2-1 TRBV29-1 TRBD2 CSVVPGTSGRDEQFF TGCAGCGTTGTTCCGGGGACTAGCGGGAGGGATGAGCAGTTCTTC
. TRBJ1-1 TRBV6-5 . CASTWRTTKGVTEAFF TGTGCCAGCACTTGGAGGACAACAAAAGGCGTCACTGAAGCTTTCTTT
few TRBJ2-1 TRBV11-2 . CASSLEYKDNEQFF TGTGCCAGCAGCCTCGAGTACAAGGACAATGAGCAGTTCTTC
few TRBJ2-7 TRBV6-1 . CASSLNREQYF TGTGCCAGCAGCCTAAATCGAGAGCAGTACTTC
few TRBJ2-7 TRBV3-1 . CASSQLHEQYF TGTGCCAGCAGCCAGTTACACGAGCAGTACTTC
. TRBJ1-5 TRBV7-8 . CASSLENYSNQPQHF TGTGCCAGCAGCTTAGAGAATTATAGCAATCAGCCCCAGCATTTT
. TRBJ2-7 TRBV4-1 . CASSQRQTSYEQYF TGCGCCAGCAGCCAACGACAGACTTCCTACGAGCAGTACTTC
. TRBJ2-1 TRBV20-1 . CSARVLPHEYEQFF TGCAGTGCTAGGGTTCTTCCCCATGAGTATGAGCAGTTCTTC
few TRBJ2-3 TRBV10-3 TRBD1 CAISWGQTLDTQYF TGTGCCATCAGTTGGGGACAGACGTTAGATACGCAGTATTTT
many TRBJ2-1 TRBV5-1 TRBD2 CASSLGLAGSSYNEQFF TGCGCCAGCAGCCTGGGACTAGCGGGGAGCTCCTACAATGAGCAGTTCTTC
few TRBJ1-1 TRBV5-6 TRBD1 CASSITGGLAEAFF TGTGCCAGCAGCATTACAGGGGGTTTGGCTGAAGCTTTCTTT
few TRBJ2-1 TRBV30 TRBD2 CAWSSLAGGPEEQFF TGTGCCTGGAGCTCACTAGCGGGAGGGCCGGAGGAGCAGTTCTTC
. TRBJ2-6 TRBV12-3/TRBV12-4 TRBD2 CASSRRETGANVLTF TGTGCCAGCAGTCGGCGGGAGACTGGGGCCAACGTCCTGACTTTC
. TRBJ1-1 TRBV5-1 . CASSVTRKRDTEAFF TGCGCCAGCAGCGTGACACGGAAGAGGGACACTGAAGCTTTCTTT
few TRBJ2-5 TRBV24-1 . CATSEEGRETQYF TGTGCCACCAGTGAGGAGGGACGGGAGACCCAGTACTTC
few TRBJ1-5 TRBV12-3/TRBV12-4 . CASTLGDQPQHF TGTGCCAGCACCTTGGGGGACCAGCCCCAGCATTTT
. TRBJ2-7 TRBV2 TRBD1 CASSVDRDRVTYEQYF TGTGCCAGCAGTGTAGACCGGGACAGGGTTACCTACGAGCAGTACTTC
. TRBJ2-5 TRBV5-1 . CASSLASKQETQYF TGCGCCAGCAGCTTGGCTTCGAAGCAAGAGACCCAGTACTTC